The 3 T cell receptor beta chains below were found in one sample sequenced in a study of early T cells in non-severe SARS-CoV-2 infection. TCRdb processed the 5' RACE reads anew with MiXCR; each CDR3 protein has one entry. The table includes 45,000 to 75,000 distinct CDR3 sequences, around 8.9% detected once. Input material: whole blood. The receptors here all came from an adult who was a healthcare worker with PCR-confirmed SARS-CoV-2 infection or an uninfected control (not recorded which).

This clonotype was observed at least ten times. V gene TRBV5-1 combines with J gene TRBJ1-2, with D possibly TRBD1 on 6 matching bases. Trimming left V 4 bases short and J 5 bases short, with 12 bases between. There are 13 residues in the CDR3. Germline V gives CDR1 SGHRS, CDR2 YFSETQ. The CDR3 nucleotides are TGCGCCAGCAGCACCGGACAGACTTATGGCTACACCTTC. Translation gives CASSTGQTYGYTF. Supplemented by reference TRBV5-1 and TRBJ1-2, the full variable domain reads KAGVTQTPRYLIKTRGQQVTLSCSPISGHRSVSWYQQTPGQGLQFLFEYFSETQRNKGNFPGRFSGRQFSNSRSEMNVSTLELGDSALYLCASSTGQTYGYTFGSGTRLTVV.

The genes are TRBV7-2 and TRBJ2-3; 16 positions match TRBD2. V dropped 3 bases and J dropped 0; count of bases not matched to a gene: 3. The germline gives CDR1 SGHTA, CDR2 FQGNSA. The CDR3 is 18 amino acids. This CDR3 is CASSLGTSGRASTDTQYF. CDR3 nucleotide sequence: TGTGCCAGCAGCTTGGGGACTAGCGGGAGGGCAAGCACAGATACGCAGTATTTT.

This clonotype appeared many times. The rearrangement links TRBV20-1 to TRBJ1-6; no definite D call. The CDR3 runs to 13 residues. Deletions cut 6 bases from V and 8 bases from J, with 14 bases between. CDR1 is DFQATT, CDR2 SNEGSKA, per germline (reference sequence). The CDR3 protein is CSAPKSADSPLHF. The CDR3 region has the DNA TGCAGTGCGCCGAAGTCCGCAGATTCACCCCTCCACTTT.